This T cell receptor beta chain was found in a study of cytomegalovirus exposure and HLA in healthy donors. Study context: The Caucasian-associated ancestry cluster contained about 80% of the approximately 430 genotyped donors. Overall study findings and caveats: There were under 200 TCR beta chains listed as cytomegalovirus-associated. Rarity held for most TCR sequences, but there were some public TCRs that occurred in many donors. The number of N-insertions in an Asian-associated ancestry cluster was reportedly below the roughly 670-donor mean in a later analysis.

With respect to this clone: Its matching antigen is unknown.

There are 14 residues in the CDR3. With V trimmed by 7 bases and J by 5 bases, 8 bases remained unmatched. The germline V gene encodes CDR1 SGHNT and CDR2 YYREEE (reference sequence). The PCR had 60 Vbeta and 13 Jbeta primers. Profiling relied on immunoSEQ multiplex PCR, and the TCRdb table lists in-frame clones only, not all of them. This sample lists tens of thousands of clones; its ten largest clones have approximately 5.3%. Sequences were obtained from PBMCs. The genes are TRBV5-4 and TRBJ2-1; 8 bases are a match to TRBD2. This clonotype was sampled from a middle-aged woman in good health and CMV-seropositive. CDR3 coding DNA: TGTGCCAGCTCGGCACTAGCGGAGAACAATGAGCAGTTCTTC. This sequence encodes CASSALAENNEQFF.